Listed below are T cell receptor beta chains from one sample, sequenced in a study of cytomegalovirus exposure and HLA in healthy donors. Assay used: immunoSEQ multiplex PCR; TCRdb lists only in-frame clones, some missing. The profile shows 150,000 to 170,000 clones, about 84% of them singletons. The specimen sequenced was PBMCs. The origin of the receptors is a middle-aged woman in good health and CMV-seropositive. Both conserved end residues are part of each CDR3. The order of the fields is CDR3 protein, clone size, J gene, V gene. For some rows the clone size is stated as once, few or many, or as a class when expanded; others skip it.

CASSLAVGKPQHF	-	TRBJ1-5	TRBV5-1
CASSEGTGEAFF	-	TRBJ1-1	TRBV10-1
CASSSLTGTGGVGANVLTF	-	TRBJ2-6	TRBV5-1
CASSRRGIDTQYF	-	TRBJ2-3	TRBV13
CASSLGDRGPQETQYF	-	TRBJ2-5	TRBV5-1
CASSPAGEGFYGANVLTF	-	TRBJ2-6	TRBV7-6
CSVELPTRVLYNEQFF	few	TRBJ2-1	TRBV29-1
CAWSAGLGNSPLHF	-	TRBJ1-6	TRBV30
CASSVRETQYF	-	TRBJ2-5	TRBV18
CASSLDTSGKVDEQFF	-	TRBJ2-1	TRBV5-1
CASSFLGLAQLTQYF	-	TRBJ2-3	TRBV2
CASSRLAGSSYNEQFF	-	TRBJ2-1	TRBV7-3
CASGGTQADF	-	TRBJ2-5	TRBV6-1
CASRISEEGNQPQHF	-	TRBJ1-5	TRBV27
CASTASRTGELFF	-	TRBJ2-2	TRBV7-7
CASSGGQITTYEQYF	-	TRBJ2-7	TRBV2
CASSADRVRGELFF	once	TRBJ2-2	TRBV27
CASSLQANTGELFF	-	TRBJ2-2	TRBV11-2
CASSPGLGEQYF	-	TRBJ2-7	TRBV7-2
CASSPVLEARGNTIYF	-	TRBJ1-3	TRBV4-2
CASSMGGGRTGGAQETQYF	-	TRBJ2-5	TRBV19
CASSGQFSYEQYF	-	TRBJ2-7	TRBV25-1
CASSSLQNYGYTF	-	TRBJ1-2	TRBV19
CASSRDGGELFF	few	TRBJ2-2	TRBV18
CASSLVQTDTQYF	-	TRBJ2-3	TRBV7-2
CAWSSGWQWPNEKLFF	once	TRBJ1-4	TRBV30
CASSPTRGPLEQYF	-	TRBJ2-7	TRBV18
CASSFRTSGGSSYNEQFF	-	TRBJ2-1	TRBV28
CSVKGPGAGASKGELFF	-	TRBJ2-2	TRBV29-1